The next 4 T cell receptor beta chains were all read from a single sample in a study of blood T cell repertoires in COVID-19. Only in-frame clones appear in the TCRdb table, and some are missing; sequencing was by immunoSEQ multiplex PCR. In the table there are approximately 88,000 clones, 65% to 80% of which are singletons. The sequencing input was peripheral blood. The receptors derive from a human donor in a cohort sampled during active COVID-19.

The chain employs TRBV6-4 and TRBJ1-1; 8 bases fit TRBD1. CDR3 size: 14 residues. CDR1 is MRHNA and CDR2 is SNTAGT in the germline V gene. The trim removed 4 bases at V and 1 base at J, leaving 2 bases unmatched. Written as DNA, the CDR3 is TGTGCCAGCAGTGTTGGGACAGGGAACACTGAAGCTTTCTTT. Protein product: CASSVGTGNTEAFF.

This clone occurred once. The chain carries TRBV5-6 and TRBJ1-6; no firm D call. V was cut by 2 bases and J by 9 bases, with 12 bases left in between. The CDR3 extends over 14 amino acids. Germline V gives CDR1 SGHDT, CDR2 YYEEEE. DNA for the CDR3: TGTGCCAGCAGCTTCTTTACAGTTGGTTCACCCCTCCACTTT. Its protein product is CASSFFTVGSPLHF.

This clone has a handful of counts. CDR3 coding DNA: TGTGCCAGCAGTTTTACAGGTGGCAGGACCTACGAGCAGTACTTC. Amino acid sequence: CASSFTGGRTYEQYF. This sequence joins TRBV27 and TRBJ2-7; a weak D match, TRBD1 (5 bases). V was pared by 3 bases and J by 2 bases, with 14 bases between. This CDR3 comprises 15 residues. In germline, CDR1 is MNHEY, CDR2 SMNVEV (reference sequence).

The chain joins TRBV30 to TRBJ1-3; D is uncertain. CDR3 size: 14 residues. V was cut by 2 bases and J by 2 bases, with 10 bases left in between. Germline CDR1 is GTSNPN and CDR2 is SVGIG (reference sequence). CDR3 bases: TGTGCCTGGAGTTTTGGGAGGACTGGAAACACCATATATTTT. Protein sequence: CAWSFGRTGNTIYF.